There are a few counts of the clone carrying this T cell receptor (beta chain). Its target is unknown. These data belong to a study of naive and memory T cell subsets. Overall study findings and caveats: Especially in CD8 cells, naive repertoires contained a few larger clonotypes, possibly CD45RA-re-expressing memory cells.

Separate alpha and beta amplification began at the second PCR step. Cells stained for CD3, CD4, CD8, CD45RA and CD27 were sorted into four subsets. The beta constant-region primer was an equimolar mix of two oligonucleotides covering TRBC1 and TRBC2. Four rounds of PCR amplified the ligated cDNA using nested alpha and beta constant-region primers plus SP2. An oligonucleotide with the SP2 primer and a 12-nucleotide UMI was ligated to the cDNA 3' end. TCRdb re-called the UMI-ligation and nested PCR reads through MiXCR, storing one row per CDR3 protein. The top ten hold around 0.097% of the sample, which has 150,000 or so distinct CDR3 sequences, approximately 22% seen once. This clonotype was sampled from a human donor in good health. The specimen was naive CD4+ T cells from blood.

The CDR3 DNA reads as TGTGCCAGCAGACCACCGGGACGGACGAACACCGGGGAGCTGTTTTTT. It encodes CASRPPGRTNTGELFF. The chain employs TRBV25-1 and TRBJ2-2; D may correspond to TRBD1 or TRBD2 (5 bases each). The CDR3 sequence is 16 residues long. Germline V gene sequence: CDR1 MGHDK, CDR2 SYGVNS. Trimming removed 6 bases at V and 0 bases at J, with 14 bases between.